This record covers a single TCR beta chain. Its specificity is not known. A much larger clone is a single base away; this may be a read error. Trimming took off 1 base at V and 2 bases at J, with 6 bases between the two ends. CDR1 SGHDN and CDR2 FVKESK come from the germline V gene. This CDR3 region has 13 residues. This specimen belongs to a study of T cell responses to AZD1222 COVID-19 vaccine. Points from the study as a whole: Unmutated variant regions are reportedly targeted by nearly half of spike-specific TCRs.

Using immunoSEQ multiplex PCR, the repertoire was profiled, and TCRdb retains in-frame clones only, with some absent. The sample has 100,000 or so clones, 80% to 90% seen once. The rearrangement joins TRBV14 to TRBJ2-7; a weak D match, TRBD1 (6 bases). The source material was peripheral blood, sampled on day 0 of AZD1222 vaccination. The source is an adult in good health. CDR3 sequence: CASSQGQAYEQYF. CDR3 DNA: TGTGCCAGCAGCCAAGGACAGGCCTACGAGCAGTACTTC.